Listed below are T cell receptor beta chains from one sample, sequenced in a study of Graves' ophthalmopathy and Graves' hyperthyroidism. Each CDR3 protein is one row after TCRdb ran MiXCR on the multiplex PCR reads. The table has more than 550,000 distinct CDR3 sequences, approximately 39% seen once. The sequenced sample was peripheral blood. The receptors were sampled from an adult man with Graves' ophthalmopathy. CDR3s include the opening cysteine and the closing phenylalanine or tryptophan. The D gene is left open where the match is weak. Some rows mark clone size as missing; the rest say once, few, many or name a class of expanded clone.

V gene	J gene	D gene	clone size	CDR3 protein	CDR3 DNA
TRBV29-1	TRBJ2-7	TRBD1	many	CSVGTGNTYEQYF	TGCAGCGTAGGGACAGGGAACACCTACGAGCAGTACTTC
TRBV12-3/TRBV12-4	TRBJ1-3	TRBD1	few	CASSLEGDRAGNTIYF	TGTGCCAGCAGTTTAGAAGGAGACAGGGCAGGAAACACCATATATTTT
TRBV12-3/TRBV12-4	TRBJ1-1	NA	few	CASSYPRTMNTEAFF	TGTGCCAGCAGTTACCCCCGTACCATGAACACTGAAGCTTTCTTT
TRBV20-1	TRBJ1-4	NA	NA	CSARGGVEEKLFF	TGCAGTGCTAGAGGGGGAGTTGAAGAAAAACTGTTTTTT
TRBV24-1	TRBJ1-2	TRBD1	NA	CAWSPTGTGTENYGYTF	TGTGCCTGGAGTCCAACCGGAACCGGGACAGAGAACTATGGCTACACCTTC
TRBV20-1	TRBJ1-5	TRBD1	NA	CSAQWTGGTNQPQHF	TGCAGTGCTCAGTGGACAGGGGGCACGAATCAGCCCCAGCATTTT
TRBV11-2	TRBJ1-4	NA	few	CASSLGPDRPEKLFF	TGTGCCAGCAGCTTAGGCCCGGACAGACCTGAAAAACTGTTTTTT
TRBV10-3	TRBJ2-5	TRBD2	NA	CAISEGVAGLETQYF	TGTGCCATCAGTGAGGGGGTAGCGGGGCTAGAGACCCAGTACTTC
TRBV24-1	TRBJ2-5	TRBD2	NA	CASKPFSPAGGPGETQYF	TGTGCCAGCAAGCCCTTCTCGCCAGCGGGGGGGCCGGGAGAGACCCAGTACTTC
TRBV7-2	TRBJ1-1	NA	NA	CASSLVSGWNTEAFF	TGTGCCAGCAGCTTAGTGAGCGGGTGGAACACTGAAGCTTTCTTT
TRBV25-1	TRBJ1-2	TRBD1	many	CASSGSGTGRYGYTF	TGTGCCAGCAGTGGATCAGGGACAGGTCGCTATGGCTACACCTTC
TRBV5-1	TRBJ1-2	TRBD1	many	CASSWGPGQRNYGYTF	TGCGCCAGCAGCTGGGGACCGGGACAGCGTAACTATGGCTACACCTTC
TRBV24-1	TRBJ2-5	TRBD2	many	CATSNSGSGQETQYF	TGTGCCACCAGTAACAGCGGGAGTGGGCAAGAGACCCAGTACTTC